One T cell receptor beta chain is described in this entry. Its antigen is unknown. The sample belongs to a study of T cells expressing NK-cell markers. The wider study: Sorted CD3+CD56-NKG2C+, CD3+CD56+NKG2C- and CD3+CD56+NKG2C+ T cells were the source of the TCR beta repertoires. Notes on the study in general: In six donors, dominant NKG2C+ clonotypes were roughly 1.0-8% of CD8+ T cells.

The authors generated TCR beta cDNA through 5'RACE template switching with UMIs. TCRdb re-analyzed the 5' RACE reads; it lists each CDR3 protein once, without DNA. The sample table includes hundreds of thousands of distinct CDR3 sequences. Germline assignment: CDR1 SGHRS and CDR2 YFSETQ. CDR3 length: 14 residues. The chain has TRBV5-1 and TRBJ2-7; TCRdb gives TRBD1 as the D gene, but with no DNA this cannot be confirmed. What was sequenced was blood T cells: a sorted CD56 or NKG2C T cell subset, CD4+ or CD8+ T cells, or bulk PBMC T cells (not recorded which). This TCR derives from a woman aged 18-70 years in good health. CDR3: CASSLFAGGGEQYF.